Listed below are T cell receptor beta chains from one sample, sequenced in a study of CD8 T cells in Susac syndrome. TCRdb used MiXCR to reprocess the immunoSEQ multiplex PCR reads, holding one entry per CDR3 protein. The sample records just over 300,000 distinct CDR3 sequences, approximately 90% being singletons. The source material was CD4+ T cells from PBMCs. Receptor source: a human donor with multiple sclerosis. Each CDR3 is given with its conserved first and last residue. Fields, in order: CDR3 length, J gene, clone size, V gene, D gene, CDR3 DNA, CDR3 protein. The D gene is left open where the match is weak. Clone size is shown for a subset of rows, as once, few, many or a class of expanded clone.

cdr3_length: 14; j_call: TRBJ2-7; clone_size: NA; v_call: TRBV3-1; d_call: NA; cdr3_nt: TGTGCCAGCAGCCAAGGACGCGGAGGCGACGAGCAGTACTTC; cdr3_aa: CASSQGRGGDEQYF
cdr3_length: 14; j_call: TRBJ2-3; clone_size: once; v_call: TRBV12-3/TRBV12-4; d_call: NA; cdr3_nt: TGTGCCAGCAGTTTGCAGCGGGGCACAGATACGCAGTATTTT; cdr3_aa: CASSLQRGTDTQYF
cdr3_length: 15; j_call: TRBJ1-5; clone_size: once; v_call: TRBV6-2/TRBV6-3; d_call: TRBD1; cdr3_nt: TGTGCCAGCAGACGGGACAGGGTGGCGTTTCAGCCCCAGCATTTT; cdr3_aa: CASRRDRVAFQPQHF
cdr3_length: 14; j_call: TRBJ1-4; clone_size: NA; v_call: TRBV30; d_call: NA; cdr3_nt: TGTGCCTGGAGCTCTCCGGACTACGGTGAAAAACTGTTTTTT; cdr3_aa: CAWSSPDYGEKLFF
cdr3_length: 13; j_call: TRBJ1-5; clone_size: NA; v_call: TRBV30; d_call: NA; cdr3_nt: TGTGCCTGGAACGGGGTCAGAAATCAGCCCCAGCATTTT; cdr3_aa: CAWNGVRNQPQHF
cdr3_length: 18; j_call: TRBJ2-1; clone_size: NA; v_call: TRBV20-1; d_call: TRBD1; cdr3_nt: TGCAGTGCTACCGCCGGGACAGGGTACGATTTGGTGGGCGATGAGCAGTTCTTC; cdr3_aa: CSATAGTGYDLVGDEQFF
cdr3_length: 16; j_call: TRBJ1-2; clone_size: NA; v_call: TRBV3-1; d_call: NA; cdr3_nt: TGTGCCAGCAGCCAAGATCGGGGGGGGAGCGTCTATGGCTACACCTTC; cdr3_aa: CASSQDRGGSVYGYTF
cdr3_length: 14; j_call: TRBJ1-4; clone_size: NA; v_call: TRBV27; d_call: NA; cdr3_nt: TGTGCCAGCAGTTTTGGGAGATCTAATGAAAAACTGTTTTTT; cdr3_aa: CASSFGRSNEKLFF
cdr3_length: 14; j_call: TRBJ2-3; clone_size: NA; v_call: TRBV27; d_call: NA; cdr3_nt: TGTGCCAGCAGTTTCATATCTAGCACAGATACGCAGTATTTT; cdr3_aa: CASSFISSTDTQYF
cdr3_length: 13; j_call: TRBJ1-1; clone_size: NA; v_call: TRBV19; d_call: NA; cdr3_nt: TGTGCCAGTAACCCCAGGGGGAACACTGAAGCTTTCTTT; cdr3_aa: CASNPRGNTEAFF
cdr3_length: 14; j_call: TRBJ2-7; clone_size: NA; v_call: TRBV27; d_call: NA; cdr3_nt: TGTGCCAGCAGTTTATCGGGGACTTACAGGGAGCAGTACTTC; cdr3_aa: CASSLSGTYREQYF
cdr3_length: 16; j_call: TRBJ1-1; clone_size: NA; v_call: TRBV7-2; d_call: TRBD1; cdr3_nt: TGTGCCAGCAGCTTGACCGGGACAGGGAGGGATACTGAAGCTTTCTTT; cdr3_aa: CASSLTGTGRDTEAFF
cdr3_length: 14; j_call: TRBJ1-6; clone_size: once; v_call: TRBV30; d_call: TRBD1; cdr3_nt: TGTGCCTGTATACCTAGGACAGGGGTCTCACCCCTCCACTTT; cdr3_aa: CACIPRTGVSPLHF
cdr3_length: 12; j_call: TRBJ2-7; clone_size: NA; v_call: TRBV29-1; d_call: NA; cdr3_nt: TGCAGCGTGAGGCCTAGCTCGGCCGAGCAGTACTTC; cdr3_aa: CSVRPSSAEQYF
cdr3_length: 12; j_call: TRBJ2-2; clone_size: once; v_call: TRBV20-1; d_call: NA; cdr3_nt: TGCAGTGCTGTCCCGCGGGCCGGGGAGCTGTTTTTT; cdr3_aa: CSAVPRAGELFF
cdr3_length: 15; j_call: TRBJ2-7; clone_size: NA; v_call: TRBV12-3/TRBV12-4; d_call: TRBD1; cdr3_nt: TGTGCCAGCACCATGGGGACAGTGCGCTCCTACGAGCAGTACTTC; cdr3_aa: CASTMGTVRSYEQYF
cdr3_length: 12; j_call: TRBJ1-6; clone_size: NA; v_call: TRBV5-1; d_call: TRBD1; cdr3_nt: TGCGCCAGCAGCTACAGGGGGAACCCCCTCCACTTT; cdr3_aa: CASSYRGNPLHF
cdr3_length: 17; j_call: TRBJ2-5; clone_size: NA; v_call: TRBV7-2; d_call: TRBD2; cdr3_nt: TGTGCCAGCAGCTTAGAGGGTCGACTAGCGCTACAAGAGACCCAGTACTTC; cdr3_aa: CASSLEGRLALQETQYF
cdr3_length: 14; j_call: TRBJ1-5; clone_size: NA; v_call: TRBV12-3/TRBV12-4; d_call: NA; cdr3_nt: TGTGCCAGCAGCCTACCCTGGGACGGTCAGCCCCAGCATTTT; cdr3_aa: CASSLPWDGQPQHF
cdr3_length: 13; j_call: TRBJ2-1; clone_size: NA; v_call: TRBV20-1; d_call: NA; cdr3_nt: TGCAGTGCCGAACCTCCGACAGGCAGTGAGCAGTTCTTC; cdr3_aa: CSAEPPTGSEQFF
cdr3_length: 15; j_call: TRBJ1-5; clone_size: NA; v_call: TRBV7-8; d_call: NA; cdr3_nt: TGTGCCAGCAGCTTAGAAGGTAGCCTCAATCAGCCCCAGCATTTT; cdr3_aa: CASSLEGSLNQPQHF
cdr3_length: 14; j_call: TRBJ1-5; clone_size: NA; v_call: TRBV5-4; d_call: NA; cdr3_nt: TGTGCCAGCAGCCGAGATGGCAGGGGTCAGCCCCAGCATTTT; cdr3_aa: CASSRDGRGQPQHF
cdr3_length: 14; j_call: TRBJ2-6; clone_size: NA; v_call: TRBV5-1; d_call: NA; cdr3_nt: TGCGCCAGCGCCGAGGGGTCCGGGGCCAACGTCCTGACTTTC; cdr3_aa: CASAEGSGANVLTF
cdr3_length: 17; j_call: TRBJ2-3; clone_size: NA; v_call: TRBV2; d_call: TRBD2; cdr3_nt: TGTGCCAGCAGCGCCCTAGCGGGGGGGCTTGGCACAGATACGCAGTATTTT; cdr3_aa: CASSALAGGLGTDTQYF
cdr3_length: 16; j_call: TRBJ1-5; clone_size: NA; v_call: TRBV6-1; d_call: NA; cdr3_nt: TGTGCCAGCAGTGAACAGCCGGGGTCCCCCAACCAGCCCCAGCATTTT; cdr3_aa: CASSEQPGSPNQPQHF
cdr3_length: 16; j_call: TRBJ1-4; clone_size: NA; v_call: TRBV7-8; d_call: NA; cdr3_nt: TGTGCCAGCAGCCATATTGACCGAGCAACTAATGAAAAACTGTTTTTT; cdr3_aa: CASSHIDRATNEKLFF
cdr3_length: 18; j_call: TRBJ2-1; clone_size: NA; v_call: TRBV6-1; d_call: TRBD2; cdr3_nt: TGTGCCAGCAGTGCCGGACTAGCGGGAGGGCCATTTGGCAATGAGCAGTTCTTC; cdr3_aa: CASSAGLAGGPFGNEQFF
cdr3_length: 11; j_call: TRBJ2-5; clone_size: few; v_call: TRBV6-2/TRBV6-3; d_call: NA; cdr3_nt: TGTGCCAGCAGCAGGGAGTGGACCCAGTACTTC; cdr3_aa: CASSREWTQYF
cdr3_length: 15; j_call: TRBJ2-3; clone_size: NA; v_call: TRBV5-1; d_call: TRBD2; cdr3_nt: TGCGCCAGCAGCTCCACCGGGGGGGGCACAGATACGCAGTATTTT; cdr3_aa: CASSSTGGGTDTQYF
cdr3_length: 15; j_call: TRBJ2-4; clone_size: NA; v_call: TRBV20-1; d_call: NA; cdr3_nt: TGCAGTGCCGTGGGGGCGGCAGGAGCCAAAAACATTCAGTACTTC; cdr3_aa: CSAVGAAGAKNIQYF
cdr3_length: 17; j_call: TRBJ1-1; clone_size: NA; v_call: TRBV4-3; d_call: NA; cdr3_nt: TGCGCCAGCAGCCAAGATTCTTTGAGGACCATGAACACTGAAGCTTCCTTT; cdr3_aa: CASSQDSLRTMNTEASF
cdr3_length: 19; j_call: TRBJ1-5; clone_size: NA; v_call: TRBV6-2/TRBV6-3; d_call: TRBD1; cdr3_nt: TGTGCCAGCAGTCAGGACAGGGCAGCATATCTACGGGGCAATCAGCCCCAGCATTTT; cdr3_aa: CASSQDRAAYLRGNQPQHF
cdr3_length: 14; j_call: TRBJ1-2; clone_size: NA; v_call: TRBV7-3; d_call: NA; cdr3_nt: TGTGCCAGCAGCCCCTGGGGGGGGGCGGAAGGCTACACCTTC; cdr3_aa: CASSPWGGAEGYTF
cdr3_length: 15; j_call: TRBJ2-2; clone_size: once; v_call: TRBV10-2; d_call: NA; cdr3_nt: TGCGCCAGCACTCGCCTGATGCTGAACACCGGGGAGCTGTTTTTT; cdr3_aa: CASTRLMLNTGELFF
cdr3_length: 15; j_call: TRBJ2-2; clone_size: few; v_call: TRBV5-4; d_call: NA; cdr3_nt: TGTGCCAGCAGCTTGGTTACGGCGAACACCGGGGAGCTGTTTTTT; cdr3_aa: CASSLVTANTGELFF
cdr3_length: 13; j_call: TRBJ1-4; clone_size: NA; v_call: TRBV30; d_call: TRBD1; cdr3_nt: TGTGCCTGGAGGGACAGGGGAAATGAAAAACTGTTTTTT; cdr3_aa: CAWRDRGNEKLFF
cdr3_length: 15; j_call: TRBJ2-7; clone_size: NA; v_call: TRBV3-1; d_call: NA; cdr3_nt: TGTGCCAGCAGCCAAGATGGAGGGACGTTCTACGAGCAGTACTTC; cdr3_aa: CASSQDGGTFYEQYF
cdr3_length: 14; j_call: TRBJ2-2; clone_size: NA; v_call: TRBV29-1; d_call: TRBD1; cdr3_nt: TGCAGCGCCACGACAGGGTTTGACGCCGGGGAGCTGTTTTTT; cdr3_aa: CSATTGFDAGELFF
cdr3_length: 16; j_call: TRBJ2-2; clone_size: NA; v_call: TRBV19; d_call: TRBD2; cdr3_nt: TGTGCCAGTAGGGGACTAGCGGGGGCGTCCAACGGGGAGCTGTTTTTT; cdr3_aa: CASRGLAGASNGELFF
cdr3_length: 19; j_call: TRBJ2-1; clone_size: NA; v_call: TRBV4-3; d_call: NA; cdr3_nt: TGCGCCAGCAGCCAAGATATGCTGCAAGGCTCTACAGGCCGCAATGAGCAGTTCTTC; cdr3_aa: CASSQDMLQGSTGRNEQFF
cdr3_length: 18; j_call: TRBJ1-4; clone_size: NA; v_call: TRBV5-1; d_call: NA; cdr3_nt: TGCGCCAGCAGTGGCAGGGGCCCTCCTTTAACAACTAATGAAAAACTGTTTTTT; cdr3_aa: CASSGRGPPLTTNEKLFF
cdr3_length: 17; j_call: TRBJ2-1; clone_size: NA; v_call: TRBV4-2; d_call: TRBD2; cdr3_nt: TGTGCCAGCAGCTCCAGCTTCGGACTAGCGGGAGAGAATGAGCAGTTCTTC; cdr3_aa: CASSSSFGLAGENEQFF
cdr3_length: 13; j_call: TRBJ2-1; clone_size: NA; v_call: TRBV5-1; d_call: NA; cdr3_nt: TGCGCCAGCAGCTTGGCCTTGGCAGGGAATTGGTTCTTC; cdr3_aa: CASSLALAGNWFF
cdr3_length: 15; j_call: TRBJ2-4; clone_size: NA; v_call: TRBV7-9; d_call: TRBD1; cdr3_nt: TGTGCCAGCAGCGGGGGACAGATAGCCAAAAACATTCAGTACTTC; cdr3_aa: CASSGGQIAKNIQYF
cdr3_length: 16; j_call: TRBJ2-5; clone_size: NA; v_call: TRBV5-1; d_call: NA; cdr3_nt: TGCGCCAGCAGCTCAACCCCCGGCAGCGCTTCAGAGACCCAGTACTTC; cdr3_aa: CASSSTPGSASETQYF
cdr3_length: 15; j_call: TRBJ2-1; clone_size: NA; v_call: TRBV30; d_call: TRBD2; cdr3_nt: TGTGCCTGGAGTGTTGGGGGGGTTGGTTACAATGAGCAGTTCTTC; cdr3_aa: CAWSVGGVGYNEQFF
cdr3_length: 16; j_call: TRBJ1-1; clone_size: NA; v_call: TRBV7-8; d_call: NA; cdr3_nt: TGTGCCAGCAGCTTAGCTAGGGGCCAGGGCGACACTGAAGCTTTCTTT; cdr3_aa: CASSLARGQGDTEAFF
cdr3_length: 13; j_call: TRBJ2-1; clone_size: NA; v_call: TRBV20-1; d_call: NA; cdr3_nt: TGCAGTGCTAGGGTGGGAGGGGGCGATGAGCAGTTCTTC; cdr3_aa: CSARVGGGDEQFF